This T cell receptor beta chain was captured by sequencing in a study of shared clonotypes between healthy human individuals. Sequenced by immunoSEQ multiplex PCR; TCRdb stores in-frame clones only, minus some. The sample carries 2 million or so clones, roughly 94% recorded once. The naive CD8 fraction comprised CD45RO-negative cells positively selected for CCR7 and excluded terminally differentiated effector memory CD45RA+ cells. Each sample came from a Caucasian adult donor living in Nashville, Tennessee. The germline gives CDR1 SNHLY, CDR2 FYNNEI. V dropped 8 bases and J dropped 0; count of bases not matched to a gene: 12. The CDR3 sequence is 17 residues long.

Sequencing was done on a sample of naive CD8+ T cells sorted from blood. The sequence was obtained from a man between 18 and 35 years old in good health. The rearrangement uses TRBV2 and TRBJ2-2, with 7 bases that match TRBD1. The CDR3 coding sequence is TGTGCCAGCGGGACAGAACTAGAACTAACGAACACCGGGGAGCTGTTTTTT. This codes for CASGTELELTNTGELFF.